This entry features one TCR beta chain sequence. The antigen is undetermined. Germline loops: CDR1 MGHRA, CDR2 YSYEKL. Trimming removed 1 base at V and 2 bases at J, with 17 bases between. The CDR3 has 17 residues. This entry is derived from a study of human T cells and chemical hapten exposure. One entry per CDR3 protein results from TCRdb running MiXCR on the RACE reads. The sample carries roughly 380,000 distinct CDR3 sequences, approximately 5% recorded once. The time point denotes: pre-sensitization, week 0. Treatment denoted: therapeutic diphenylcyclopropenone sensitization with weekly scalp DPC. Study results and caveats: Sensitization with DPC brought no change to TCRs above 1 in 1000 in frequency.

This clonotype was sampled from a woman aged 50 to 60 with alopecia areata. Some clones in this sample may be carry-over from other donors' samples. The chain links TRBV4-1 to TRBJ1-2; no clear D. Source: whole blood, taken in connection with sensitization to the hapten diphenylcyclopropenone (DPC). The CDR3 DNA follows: TGCGCCAGCAGCCAAGGTTACTCGTACAGCCTCAACTATGGCTACACCTTC. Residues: CASSQGYSYSLNYGYTF.